Listed below are T cell receptor beta chains from one sample, sequenced in a study of cytomegalovirus exposure and HLA in healthy donors. The data were produced by immunoSEQ multiplex PCR, yet TCRdb's version contains in-frame clones alone and is incomplete. Altogether roughly 110,000 clones are present, 65% to 75% being singletons, with the ten largest covering around 5%. The sequencing input was PBMCs. These receptors all come from a man aged 25 to 40 in good health and CMV-seropositive. CDR3s include the opening cysteine and the closing phenylalanine or tryptophan. The D gene is left open where the match is weak. For some rows the clone size is stated as once, few or many, or as a class when expanded; others skip it.

cdr3_aa	cdr3_nt	clone_size	v_call	j_call	d_call
CASSLGSGLAGENEQFF	TGTGCCAGCAGCTTAGGATCCGGACTAGCGGGGGAGAATGAGCAGTTCTTC	-	TRBV11-3	TRBJ2-1	TRBD2
CASSVDRAYGNTIYF	TGTGCCAGCAGTGTAGACAGGGCGTACGGAAACACCATATATTTT	-	TRBV2	TRBJ1-3	TRBD1
CASSLQVSYEQYF	TGTGCCAGCAGCTTACAGGTCTCCTACGAGCAGTACTTC	-	TRBV7-2	TRBJ2-7	-
CATRPGASGTEAFF	TGTGCCACCCGACCTGGCGCGTCGGGCACTGAAGCTTTCTTT	many	TRBV6-6	TRBJ1-1	-
CSVEETGAYEQYF	TGCAGCGTTGAAGAGACAGGGGCCTACGAGCAGTACTTC	-	TRBV29-1	TRBJ2-7	TRBD1
CASSHRLAGAYYEQYF	TGCGCCAGCAGCCATCGACTAGCGGGGGCCTACTACGAGCAGTACTTC	-	TRBV4-1	TRBJ2-7	TRBD2
CASSITAARASGANVLTF	TGTGCCAGTAGTATAACGGCTGCCAGGGCCTCTGGGGCCAACGTCCTGACTTTC	-	TRBV19	TRBJ2-6	-
CASSLGEYSNQPQHF	TGTGCCAGCAGCTTAGGAGAGTATAGCAATCAGCCCCAGCATTTT	-	TRBV7-2	TRBJ1-5	-
CASSVESAGGSTDTQYF	TGTGCCAGCAGCGTAGAAAGTGCGGGGGGTAGCACAGATACGCAGTATTTT	-	TRBV9	TRBJ2-3	TRBD2
CASSSWGGQETQYF	TGTGCCAGCAGTTCATGGGGAGGCCAAGAGACCCAGTACTTC	-	TRBV28	TRBJ2-5	-
CASSGLQGRGYTF	TGTGCCAGCAGTGGTCTACAGGGGCGCGGCTACACCTTC	-	TRBV28	TRBJ1-2	TRBD1
CASSLTGSSYNEQFF	TGCGCCAGCAGTTTGACAGGGAGCTCCTACAATGAGCAGTTCTTC	-	TRBV5-1	TRBJ2-1	TRBD1
CASSWTANQETQYF	TGCGCCAGCAGCTGGACAGCGAACCAAGAGACCCAGTACTTC	once	TRBV5-1	TRBJ2-5	-
CASSQDYVTGSTDTQYF	TGCGCCAGCAGCCAAGATTATGTAACAGGTAGCACAGATACGCAGTATTTT	once	TRBV4-1	TRBJ2-3	-
CASSLGLGLAGGASTDEQFF	TGTGCCAGCAGCTTAGGCCTCGGGCTAGCGGGGGGCGCAAGCACCGATGAGCAGTTCTTC	few	TRBV13	TRBJ2-1	TRBD2
CASSQDILYEQYF	TGCGCCAGCAGCCAAGATATCCTCTACGAGCAGTACTTC	few	TRBV4-3	TRBJ2-7	-
CASSADGIYGYTF	TGTGCCAGTAGTGCCGACGGGATCTATGGCTACACCTTC	-	TRBV19	TRBJ1-2	-
CASSLSRTEAFF	TGTGCCAGCAGTTTATCTCGGACAGAAGCTTTCTTT	few	TRBV28	TRBJ1-1	-
CASSLTGAQEKLFF	TGTGCCAGCAGTCTCACAGGGGCTCAGGAAAAACTGTTTTTT	-	TRBV28	TRBJ1-4	TRBD1
CAISHSGPTDTQYF	TGTGCCATCAGCCATAGCGGGCCCACAGATACGCAGTATTTT	-	TRBV10-3	TRBJ2-3	TRBD2
CASSAATGVGEKLFF	TGTGCCAGCAGCGCCGCGACAGGGGTCGGAGAAAAACTGTTTTTT	-	TRBV7-6	TRBJ1-4	TRBD1
CASSLRGGSYEQYF	TGCGCCAGCAGCCTAAGAGGAGGCTCCTACGAGCAGTACTTC	-	TRBV4-3	TRBJ2-7	-
CASRGQAVSDEQYF	TGTGCCAGCCGGGGACAGGCAGTCTCAGACGAGCAGTACTTC	few	TRBV18	TRBJ2-7	TRBD1